This T cell receptor beta chain was found in a study of STAT3 mutations in large granular lymphocyte leukemia. Study background: Over half of T-LGLL patients had one or more immunosuppressive regimens.

Study conclusions and caveats: After therapy, 6 of 18 patients switched clonotypes, all new clones STAT3 wild type. Every T-cell large granular lymphocyte leukemia patient had at least one immunodominant TCR beta clonotype. In several patients, dominant TCR clone burden exceeded STAT3 mutant burden.

Sequencing used immunoSEQ multiplex PCR; TCRdb keeps in-frame clones, though not all of them. The data show about 5,400 clones, with approximately 50% seen just once and 55% to 75% held by the top ten. Only a few counts were recorded for this clone. Its specificity is unknown. Between the trimmed V and J ends, which lost 1 base and 1 base, there was a span of 7 bases. The CDR3 is made up of 14 amino acids. The germline CDR1 and CDR2 sequences are KGHSH and LQKENI. What was sequenced was peripheral blood mononuclear cells. This chain uses TRBV18 with TRBJ1-1, with no clear D. This receptor was identified in a woman in her 70s with T-cell large granular lymphocyte leukemia. Some clones in this sample may be carry-over from other donors' samples. The CDR3 reads CASSPRPGNTEAFF. The CDR3 DNA sequence: TGTGCCAGCTCACCACGCCCGGGGAACACTGAAGCTTTCTTT.